The 13 T cell receptor beta chains given below trace back to one sample, sequenced in a study of blood T cell repertoires in COVID-19. Assay used: immunoSEQ multiplex PCR; TCRdb lists only in-frame clones, some missing. There are around 80,000 clones in the sample; roughly 82% occur only once, and about 12% lies in the top ten. What was sequenced was peripheral blood. All receptors come from an elderly man with acute or convalescent COVID-19.

As concerns this clone: Other DNA sequences in this sample translate to the same CDR3. The V gene is TRBV28, the J gene TRBJ2-1; 11 nucleotides match TRBD2. The V gene's germline CDR1 is MDHEN and CDR2 SYDVKM. CDR3 length: 17 residues. V was clipped by 5 bases and J by 4 bases; unmatched bases: 10. The CDR3 loop is CASSPTTGTSGYNEQFF. For the CDR3, the DNA is TGTGCCAGCAGTCCCACTACCGGGACTAGCGGTTACAATGAGCAGTTCTTC.

This chain joins TRBV5-5 and TRBJ2-7, with 7 bases identical to TRBD2. The V gene end was trimmed by 0 bases and the J gene end by 2 bases; junction bases not matched to a gene: 2. From germline, CDR1 is SGHKS and CDR2 YYEKEE (reference sequence). The CDR3 loop spans 14 amino acids. The CDR3 DNA sequence: TGTGCCAGCAGCTTGGCTAGCGGAGCCTACGAGCAGTACTTC. This encodes CASSLASGAYEQYF.

The chain links TRBV6-5 to TRBJ1-5, with 8 nucleotides matching TRBD1. Trimming cost V 4 bases and J 4 bases; bases outside gene matches: 3. This CDR3 comprises 14 residues. Germline V lookup: CDR1 MNHEY, CDR2 SVGAGI. The CDR3 sequence is CASSSGTGNQPQHF. CDR3 in DNA: TGTGCCAGCAGTTCCGGGACAGGTAATCAGCCCCAGCATTTT.

This clone was recorded a few times. The chain couples TRBV2 to TRBJ2-1; 8 bases agree with TRBD1. The CDR3 is 15 amino acids. Trimming removed 7 bases from V and 2 bases from J; junction bases left unmatched: 7. Germline V gene data show CDR1 as SNHLY and CDR2 as FYNNEI. The DNA of the CDR3 is TGTGCCAGCAACCTAGACAGGGGCACCTACAATGAGCAGTTCTTC. This codes for CASNLDRGTYNEQFF.

This chain uses TRBV6-1 with TRBJ1-2, with D possibly matching TRBD1 (6 bases). Trimming cost V 1 base and J 9 bases, with 12 bases left between them. From germline, CDR1 is MNHNS and CDR2 SASEGT. This CDR3 comprises 13 residues. CDR3 loop: CASSEGTVDRYTF. CDR3 in DNA: TGTGCCAGCAGTGAAGGGACAGTGGACCGCTACACCTTC.

The chain couples TRBV30 to TRBJ2-1; 11 bases map to TRBD1. In germline, CDR1 is GTSNPN, CDR2 SVGIG (reference sequence). CDR3 length: 14 amino acids. V shed 4 bases and J 6 bases; nucleotides not matched to a gene: 5. DNA for the CDR3: TGTGCCTGGACCCGGGACAGGGGGGTCAATGAGCAGTTCTTC. Protein sequence: CAWTRDRGVNEQFF.

The CDR3: CASSLEARHTDTQYF. The CDR3 nucleotides are TGTGCCAGCAGCTTGGAGGCGCGACACACAGATACGCAGTATTTT. The gene calls are TRBV5-4 and TRBJ2-3; D unresolved. Germline values: CDR1 SGHNT, CDR2 YYREEE (reference sequence). With 0 bases removed from V and 2 bases from J, the gap between germline ends came to 10 bases. The CDR3 runs to 15 residues.

The chain combines TRBV11-2 with TRBJ1-2, with 9 bases identical to TRBD1. In germline, CDR1 is SGHAT, CDR2 FQNNGV. Losses at the gene ends were 5 bases for V and 4 bases for J; bases not matched to a gene: 8. The CDR3 sequence is 15 residues long. The CDR3 coding sequence is TGTGCCAGCAGCCTACGACAGGGGGTGGTCTATGGCTACACCTTC. This encodes CASSLRQGVVYGYTF.

This clone has just a few counts. The chain recombines TRBV6-2 or TRBV6-3 with TRBJ1-1; 8 positions match TRBD1. The CDR3 is 14 residues long. CDR1 and CDR2 (germline): MNHEY, SVGEGT. Trimming at V came to 4 bases and at J to 5 bases, leaving 6 bases not matched to a gene. As DNA, the CDR3 is TGTGCCAGCAGTTTACAGGGGGACCATACTGAAGCTTTCTTT. Amino acid sequence: CASSLQGDHTEAFF.

This clone was observed a single time. An end of the junction does not agree with germline; a read error may underlie this. The genes are TRBV6-5 and TRBJ1-4, with D perhaps TRBD1 (5 bases). Germline CDR1 MNHEY, CDR2 SVGAGI. The CDR3 length is 15 residues. The CDR3 reads CAISQGLDTNEKLFF. CDR3 sequence (DNA): TGTGCCATCAGTCAGGGTCTCGATACTAATGAAAAACTGTTTTTT.

J is TRBJ1-5 and V is TRBV6-5; a possible D gene is TRBD1 (5 bases). The CDR3 runs 13 residues. V was clipped by 7 bases and J by 4 bases, with 11 bases between them. Germline-derived CDR1 and CDR2 are MNHEY and SVGAGI. In nucleotides, the CDR3 is TGTGCCAGCATGGGGGGGAAGAATCAGCCCCAGCATTTT. Protein sequence: CASMGGKNQPQHF.

The genes are TRBV5-4 and TRBJ2-5; TRBD1 might be the D (5 bases). V shed 2 bases and J shed 4 bases, with 12 bases lying between them. Per germline, CDR1 SGHNT and CDR2 YYREEE (reference sequence). This CDR3 has 14 residues. The CDR3 sequence is CASSFYTDTETQYF. CDR3 nucleotide sequence: TGTGCCAGCAGCTTTTATACGGACACAGAGACCCAGTACTTC.

The chain has TRBV9 and TRBJ1-4, with unresolved D. The germline gives CDR1 SGDLS, CDR2 YYNGEE. With 1 base removed from V and 2 bases from J, the gap between germline ends came to 6 bases. This CDR3 has 14 amino acids. CDR3 sequence: CASSVSGTNEKLFF. Written as DNA, the CDR3 is TGTGCCAGCAGCGTATCAGGTACTAATGAAAAACTGTTTTTT.